This T cell receptor (beta chain) derives from a study of technical replicates of blood from several donors. Sequencing was performed with immunoSEQ multiplex PCR; in TCRdb, only in-frame clones are kept and a portion is missing. This sample has around 50,000 clones, with approximately 94% found just once. This CDR3 is built from 15 residues. V shed 5 bases and J 5 bases; nucleotides not matched to a gene: 8. From germline, CDR1 is SGHAT and CDR2 FQNNGV. This TCR was sampled from a human donor in good health. The J gene is TRBJ2-5, the V gene TRBV11-2; 10 bases align to TRBD2. Specimen: T cells isolated from PBMCs. The CDR3 DNA reads as TGTGCCAGCAGCAGATCTAGCGGGAGTATGGAGACCCAGTACTTC. Residues: CASSRSSGSMETQYF.